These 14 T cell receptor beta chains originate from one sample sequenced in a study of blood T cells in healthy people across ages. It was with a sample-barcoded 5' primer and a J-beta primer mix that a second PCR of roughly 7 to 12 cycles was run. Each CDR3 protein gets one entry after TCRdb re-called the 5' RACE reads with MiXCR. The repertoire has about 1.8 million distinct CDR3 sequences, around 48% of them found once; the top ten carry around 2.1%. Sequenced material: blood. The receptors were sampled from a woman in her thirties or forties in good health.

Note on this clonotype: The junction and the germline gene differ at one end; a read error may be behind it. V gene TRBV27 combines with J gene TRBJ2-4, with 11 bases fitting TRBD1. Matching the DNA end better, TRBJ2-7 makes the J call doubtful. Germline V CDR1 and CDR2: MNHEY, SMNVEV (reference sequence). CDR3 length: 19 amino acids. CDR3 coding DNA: TGCGCCAGCAGTTTATGGGCCCCCTGGACAGGGGGCCAAGTGTACGAGCAGTACTTC. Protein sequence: CASSLWAPWTGGQVYEQYF.

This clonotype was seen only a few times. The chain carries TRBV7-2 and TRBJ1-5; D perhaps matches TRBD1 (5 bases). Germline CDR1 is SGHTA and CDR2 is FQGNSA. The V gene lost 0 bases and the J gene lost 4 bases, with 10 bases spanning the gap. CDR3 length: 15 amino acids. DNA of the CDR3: TGTGCCAGCAGCTTAGCTGGGACTGATAATCAGCCCCAGCATTTT. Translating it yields CASSLAGTDNQPQHF.

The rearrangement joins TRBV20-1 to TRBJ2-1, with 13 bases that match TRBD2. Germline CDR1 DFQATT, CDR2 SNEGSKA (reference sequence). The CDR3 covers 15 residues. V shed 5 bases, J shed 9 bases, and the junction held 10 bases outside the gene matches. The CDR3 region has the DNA TGCAGTGCTGCAACACTAGCGGGGGGGTCCGGTGAGCAGTTCTTC. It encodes CSAATLAGGSGEQFF.

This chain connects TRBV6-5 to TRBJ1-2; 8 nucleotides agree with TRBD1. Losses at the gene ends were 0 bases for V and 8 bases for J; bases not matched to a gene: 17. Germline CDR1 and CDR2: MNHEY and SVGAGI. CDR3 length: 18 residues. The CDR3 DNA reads TGTGCCAGCAGTTACTCGCGATACCCGACAGGGGCCGTGAAGGGCTACACCTTC. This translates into CASSYSRYPTGAVKGYTF.

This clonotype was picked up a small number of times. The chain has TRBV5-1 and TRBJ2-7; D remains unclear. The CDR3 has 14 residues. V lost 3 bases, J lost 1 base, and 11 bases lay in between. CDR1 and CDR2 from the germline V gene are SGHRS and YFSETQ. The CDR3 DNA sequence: TGCGCCAGCAGCTATACGTCTAATTCCTACGAGCAGTACTTC. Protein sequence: CASSYTSNSYEQYF.

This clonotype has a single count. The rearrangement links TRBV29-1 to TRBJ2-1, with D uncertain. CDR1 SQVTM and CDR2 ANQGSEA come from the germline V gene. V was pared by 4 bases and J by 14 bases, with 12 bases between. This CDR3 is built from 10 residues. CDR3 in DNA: TGCAGCGTTGTGACGAATCGGGAGTTCTTC. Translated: CSVVTNREFF.

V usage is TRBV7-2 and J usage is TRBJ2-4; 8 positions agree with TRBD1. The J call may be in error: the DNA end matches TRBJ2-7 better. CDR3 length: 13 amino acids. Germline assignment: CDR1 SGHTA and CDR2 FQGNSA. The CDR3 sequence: CASTAGGGYEQYF. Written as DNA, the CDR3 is TGTGCCAGCACCGCAGGGGGCGGATACGAGCAGTACTTC.

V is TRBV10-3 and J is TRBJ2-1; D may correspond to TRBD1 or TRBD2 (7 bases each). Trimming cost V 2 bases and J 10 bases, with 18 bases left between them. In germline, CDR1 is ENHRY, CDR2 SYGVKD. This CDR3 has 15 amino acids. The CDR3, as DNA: TGTGCCATCAGTGAGCCGGGGGAGGGGGCCTGGGAGCAGTTCTTC. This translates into CAISEPGEGAWEQFF.

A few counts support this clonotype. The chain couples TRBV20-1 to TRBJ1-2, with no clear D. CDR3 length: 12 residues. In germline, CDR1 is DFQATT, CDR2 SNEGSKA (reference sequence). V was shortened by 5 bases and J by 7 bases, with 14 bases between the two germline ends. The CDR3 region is CSAYGPPGGYTF. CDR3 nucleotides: TGCAGTGCTTATGGACCCCCCGGTGGCTACACCTTC.

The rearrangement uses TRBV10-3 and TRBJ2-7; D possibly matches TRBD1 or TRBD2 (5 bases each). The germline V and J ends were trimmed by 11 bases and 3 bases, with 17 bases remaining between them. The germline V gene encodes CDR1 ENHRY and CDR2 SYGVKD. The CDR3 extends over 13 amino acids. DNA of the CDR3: TGTGCCGCCCGGTTAGGTGGGGGCTACGAGCAGTACTTC. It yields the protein CAARLGGGYEQYF.

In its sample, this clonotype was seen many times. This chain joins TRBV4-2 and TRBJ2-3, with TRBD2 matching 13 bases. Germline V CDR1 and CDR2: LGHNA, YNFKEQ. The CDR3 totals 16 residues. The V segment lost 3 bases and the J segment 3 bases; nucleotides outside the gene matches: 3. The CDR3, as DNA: TGTGCCAGCAGCCAGGAGACTAGCGGGGGGACAGATACGCAGTATTTT. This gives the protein CASSQETSGGTDTQYF.

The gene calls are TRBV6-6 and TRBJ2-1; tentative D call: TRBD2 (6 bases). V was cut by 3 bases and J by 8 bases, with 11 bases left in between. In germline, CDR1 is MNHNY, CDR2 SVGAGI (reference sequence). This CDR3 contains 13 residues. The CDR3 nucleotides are TGTGCCAGCAGTTATCTCGGGGGAGATGAGCAGTTCTTC. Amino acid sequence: CASSYLGGDEQFF.

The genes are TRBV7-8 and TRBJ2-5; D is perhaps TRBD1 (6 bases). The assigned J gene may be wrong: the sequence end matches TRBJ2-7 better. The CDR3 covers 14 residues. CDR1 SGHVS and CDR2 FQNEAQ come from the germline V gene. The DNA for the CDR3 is TGTGCCAGCAGCTTAGGAAACAGGGACTACGAGCAGTACTTC. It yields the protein CASSLGNRDYEQYF.

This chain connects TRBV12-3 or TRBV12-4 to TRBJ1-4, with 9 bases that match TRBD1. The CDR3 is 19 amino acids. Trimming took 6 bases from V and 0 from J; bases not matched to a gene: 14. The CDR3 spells CASSLGTGPYHSTNEKLFF. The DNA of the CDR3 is TGTGCCAGCAGCCTTGGGACAGGGCCATACCACTCAACTAATGAAAAACTGTTTTTT.